The 10 T cell receptor beta chains given below trace back to one sample, sequenced in a study of Tregs in tolerant kidney transplant recipients. Assay used: immunoSEQ multiplex PCR; TCRdb lists only in-frame clones, some missing. Altogether some 71,000 clones are present, about 89% being singletons, with the ten largest covering around 0.38%. The sample here was CD4+ T cells from blood, taken before the transplant. The receptors derive from a human donor who received a combined kidney and bone marrow transplant.

The rearrangement joins TRBV4-1 to TRBJ1-1; 10 positions agree with TRBD1. CDR3 length equals 16 residues. V trimming: 3 bases; J trimming: 3 bases; junction bases outside the gene matches: 7. CDR1 and CDR2 (germline): MGHRA, YSYEKL. CDR3 DNA sequence: TGCGCCAGCAGCCAGGACAGGGGGGTTGCGTACACTGAAGCTTTCTTT. Amino acid sequence: CASSQDRGVAYTEAFF.

The chain has TRBV28 and TRBJ1-2; 7 nucleotides agree with TRBD1. CDR1 and CDR2 from the germline V gene are MDHEN and SYDVKM. V lost 5 bases and J lost 7; bases outside the gene matches: 7. The CDR3 length is 13 residues. The chain's CDR3 is CASSRQGFRGYTF. The CDR3 DNA reads TGTGCCAGCAGTCGACAGGGTTTTCGTGGCTACACCTTC.

This clone was seen only a few times. The chain uses TRBV7-2 and TRBJ2-3, with unresolved D. Germline CDR1 SGHTA, CDR2 FQGNSA. Deletions cut 3 bases from V and 3 bases from J, with 7 bases between. This CDR3 is built from 13 residues. The CDR3 DNA reads TGTGCCAGCAGCTTCATAGAAACAGATACGCAGTATTTT. Amino acid sequence: CASSFIETDTQYF.

The chain joins TRBV11-2 to TRBJ1-2; D gene ambiguous. The V end lost 3 bases, the J end lost 8 bases, and 16 bases lay between the germline ends. The CDR3 runs to 14 residues. Germline CDR1 reads SGHAT; CDR2 reads FQNNGV. The CDR3 DNA reads as TGTGCCAGCAGCTTTATTAGGTTGGAGGCGGGCTACACCTTC. This translates into CASSFIRLEAGYTF.

The CDR3 DNA reads as TGCGCCAGCAGCCAAGATAGCCGCTACGAGCAGTACTTC. Protein: CASSQDSRYEQYF. The gene calls are TRBV4-3 and TRBJ2-7; D gene uncertain. Germline-derived CDR1 and CDR2 are LGHNA and YSLEER. This CDR3 comprises 13 residues. V shed 0 bases and J shed 3 bases, with 6 bases lying between them.

The chain carries TRBV5-1 and TRBJ2-3; 12 bases match TRBD2. CDR3 length: 17 residues. Germline V CDR1 and CDR2: SGHRS, YFSETQ. V gave up 2 bases and J gave up 4 bases; unmatched junction bases: 8. CDR3 DNA: TGCGCCAGCAGCTTCCGGGCGACTAGCGGGAGAGCAGATACGCAGTATTTT. Its translation is CASSFRATSGRADTQYF.

This clone has just a few counts. The V call is TRBV28, the J call TRBJ1-5; weak D call: TRBD1 (5 bases). The CDR3 is made up of 16 amino acids. The V end lost 6 bases, the J end lost 9 bases, and 24 bases lay between the germline ends. Germline values: CDR1 MDHEN, CDR2 SYDVKM. The CDR3 DNA follows: TGTGCCAGCAGAAAAGACAGCGCCCTCCGGGCGCGGCCCCAGCATTTT. This codes for CASRKDSALRARPQHF.

The chain is built from TRBV27 and TRBJ2-7; 8 positions agree with TRBD1. J gave up 7 bases and V 10 bases, and 15 bases lay outside the gene matches. CDR1 and CDR2 (germline): MNHEY, SMNVEV (reference sequence). This CDR3 has 14 amino acids. CDR3 DNA sequence: TGTGCCAACCGTCAGGGGGCGTTCTCGTCTGAGCAGTACTTC. It translates to CANRQGAFSSEQYF.

The genes are TRBV5-8 and TRBJ2-7; the match to TRBD1 covers 9 bases. Germline-derived CDR1 and CDR2 are SGHTS and YDEGEE. This CDR3 contains 14 residues. With 2 bases clipped from V and 2 bases from J, the junction kept 2 bases outside the gene matches. The DNA of the CDR3 is TGTGCCAGCAGCTTTAACAGGGGGCCCTACGAGCAGTACTTC. Its protein product is CASSFNRGPYEQYF. The full variable domain, completed using reference TRBV5-8 and TRBJ2-7, is EAGVTQSPTHLIKTRGQQATLRCSPISGHTSVYWYQQALGLGLQFLLWYDEGEERNRGNFPPRFSGRQFPNYSSELNVNALELEDSALYLCASSFNRGPYEQYFGPGTRLTVT.

This clone was recorded only once. The gene calls are TRBV25-1 and TRBJ1-1, with a possible D match to TRBD1 (6 bases). Germline CDR1 MGHDK, CDR2 SYGVNS. Trimming stripped 4 bases from V and 3 bases from J, with 18 bases between. This CDR3 comprises 16 residues. The CDR3, as DNA: TGTGCCAGCAGTGGCGCCACAGGGTACGCTGACACTGAAGCTTTCTTT. Protein product: CASSGATGYADTEAFF.